The sequence of this T cell receptor (beta chain) was determined in a study of control samples from healthy donors and cancer patients. The germline CDR1 and CDR2 sequences are SGHRS and YFSETQ. The CDR3 has 15 amino acids. The germline V and J ends were trimmed by 0 bases and 2 bases, with 12 bases remaining between them. Assay: immunoSEQ multiplex PCR; the TCRdb copy retains only in-frame clones and omits some. The sample has about 78,000 clones, roughly nine tenths seen once. The sequence derives from a woman aged 55-69 years in good health. The chain uses TRBV5-1 and TRBJ2-7, with D possibly called TRBD1 or TRBD2 (5 bases each). Specimen: blood. This chain's CDR3 is CASSLDWTGPYEQYF. The DNA for the CDR3 is TGCGCCAGCAGCTTGGATTGGACGGGACCCTACGAGCAGTACTTC. Drawing the rest from reference TRBV5-1 and TRBJ2-7, the complete variable domain is KAGVTQTPRYLIKTRGQQVTLSCSPISGHRSVSWYQQTPGQGLQFLFEYFSETQRNKGNFPGRFSGRQFSNSRSEMNVSTLELGDSALYLCASSLDWTGPYEQYFGPGTRLTVT.